Listed here are 24 T cell receptor beta chains from one sample, sequenced in a study of CD8+ T cells in alopecia areata. The authors extracted RNA and reverse transcribed it into cDNA as the sequencing template. Generated by immunoSEQ multiplex PCR, the TCRdb table keeps only in-frame clones and is missing some. Found here are 190,000 or so clones, 60% of them singletons; the top ten hold less than 4%. Treatment noted: oral pan-JAK inhibitor, 5-10 mg twice daily. The source was CD4+ T cells sorted from blood, collected at week 4, from a patient treated with tofacitinib. Every receptor here comes from a human donor with alopecia areata.

V is TRBV2 and J is TRBJ2-3; TRBD2 is a possible D gene (6 bases). The V gene lost 6 bases and the J gene lost 1 base, with 14 bases spanning the gap. This CDR3 is 15 amino acids long. CDR1 SNHLY and CDR2 FYNNEI come from the germline V gene. The chain's CDR3 is CASRGGLYGTDTQYF. In DNA form, the CDR3 reads TGTGCCAGCAGGGGGGGACTGTACGGCACAGATACGCAGTATTTT.

The V and J genes are TRBV2 and TRBJ2-7, with D unresolved. The germline V and J ends were trimmed by 9 bases and 3 bases, with 18 bases remaining between them. The CDR3 extends over 14 amino acids. CDR1 is SNHLY, CDR2 FYNNEI, per germline. The CDR3 DNA sequence: TGTGCCAGTCAGCCTTGGGCCGAGTACTACGAGCAGTACTTC. Amino acid sequence: CASQPWAEYYEQYF.

The V call is TRBV29-1, the J call TRBJ2-5; 12 positions match TRBD2. CDR1 is SQVTM, CDR2 ANQGSEA, per germline. Unmatched junction bases numbered 6, after V lost 5 bases and J lost 5 bases. The CDR3 is 14 amino acids. The CDR3 region has the DNA TGCAGCGTTTCGACTAGCGGGGGCGGTGAGACCCAGTACTTC. As protein: CSVSTSGGGETQYF.

The rearrangement links TRBV30 to TRBJ2-1; D is unclear. Trimming took 2 bases from V and 8 from J, leaving 7 bases between them. The germline V gene encodes CDR1 GTSNPN and CDR2 SVGIG (reference sequence). The CDR3 is 11 residues long. CDR3 nucleotides: TGTGCCTGGAGTAGATTCGATGAGCAGTTCTTC. Translating gives CAWSRFDEQFF.

This clone has more than one count but fewer than ten. At one end the junction does not follow the germline gene, possibly because of a read error. This chain joins TRBV7-7 and TRBJ2-1; no clear D gene. From germline, CDR1 is SSHAT and CDR2 FNYEAQ (reference sequence). This CDR3 is 13 amino acids long. CDR3 in amino acids: CASSLNAYNEQFF. As DNA, the CDR3 is TGTGCTAGCAGCTTGAACGCCTACAATGAGCAGTTCTTC.

J is TRBJ1-5 and V is TRBV2; 9 bases agree with TRBD1. The CDR3 extends over 14 amino acids. CDR1 is SNHLY and CDR2 is FYNNEI in the germline V gene. V lost 3 bases to trimming and J lost 5 bases; unmatched junction nucleotides: 2. CDR3 in DNA: TGTGCCAGCAGTGATCGGACAGGGGATCAGCCCCAGCATTTT. Its protein product is CASSDRTGDQPQHF. Complete variable domain (other parts from reference TRBV2 and TRBJ1-5): EPEVTQTPSHQVTQMGQEVILRCVPISNHLYFYWYRQILGQKVEFLVSFYNNEISEKSEIFDDQFSVERPDGSNFTLKIRSTKLEDSAMYFCASSDRTGDQPQHFGDGTRLSIL.

This clone was picked up a small number of times. The genes are TRBV25-1 and TRBJ1-1; TRBD1 aligns across 9 bases. Looked up from germline, CDR1 is MGHDK and CDR2 is SYGVNS. Trimming at V came to 7 bases and at J to 4 bases, leaving 16 bases not matched to a gene. This CDR3 spans 17 amino acids. The CDR3 here is CASNSIPGQGTSTEAFF. In nucleotides, the CDR3 is TGTGCCAGCAACTCCATCCCGGGACAGGGAACGTCCACTGAAGCTTTCTTT.

The chain is built from TRBV2 and TRBJ2-7; the D gene is possibly TRBD1 (5 bases). The length of the CDR3 is 13 residues. Germline V gene sequence: CDR1 SNHLY, CDR2 FYNNEI. V lost 7 bases and J lost 3, with 13 bases in between. The CDR3 here is CASIMDTYYEQYF. In DNA form, the CDR3 reads TGTGCCAGCATCATGGACACTTACTACGAGCAGTACTTC.

This clone was observed a handful of times. The chain couples TRBV30 to TRBJ1-5; perhaps TRBD1 as D (6 bases). Looked up from germline, CDR1 is GTSNPN and CDR2 is SVGIG (reference sequence). The CDR3 is made up of 15 amino acids. V lost 4 bases and J 4 bases, leaving 17 bases between the germline ends. Here the CDR3 DNA reads TGTGCCTGGACACAGGGACACGAGGGAAATCAGCCCCAGCATTTT. It yields the protein CAWTQGHEGNQPQHF.

This clone is a singleton in its sample. The V and J genes are TRBV29-1 and TRBJ2-3; a possible D gene is TRBD1 (5 bases). CDR1 and CDR2 from the germline V gene are SQVTM and ANQGSEA. The CDR3 extends over 15 amino acids. Trimming took off 0 bases at V and 5 bases at J, with 15 bases between the two ends. The CDR3 is CSVEDRAGAEDTQYF. The CDR3 nucleotides are TGCAGCGTTGAAGACAGGGCCGGCGCGGAAGATACGCAGTATTTT.

The rearrangement uses TRBV29-1 and TRBJ2-5, with D possibly TRBD1 on 5 matching bases. Trimming shortened V by 7 bases and J by 1 base, and 10 bases separated the two germline ends. The CDR3 runs 12 residues. Looked up from germline, CDR1 is SQVTM and CDR2 is ANQGSEA. Here the CDR3 reads CSARTSQETQYF. CDR3 in DNA: TGCAGCGCCCGGACATCCCAAGAGACCCAGTACTTC.

Turning to this clone: Its ends do not fully match the called genes, so a read error is possible. Other DNA sequences in the same sample also yield this CDR3. The chain has TRBV30 and TRBJ2-7; TRBD1 matches 10 bases. Germline CDR1 reads GTSNPN; CDR2 reads SVGIG (reference sequence). The length of the CDR3 is 11 residues. The CDR3 spells CASGQGYEQYF. CDR3 bases: TGTGCCTCGGGACAGGGGTACGAGCAATACTTC.

The DNA for the CDR3 is TGTGCCAGCAATAGAGAGTACAATGAGCAGTTCTTC. Residues: CASNREYNEQFF. The chain carries TRBV2 and TRBJ2-1; D gene unclear. The CDR3 is made up of 12 amino acids. Germline V gene data show CDR1 as SNHLY and CDR2 as FYNNEI. Trimming cost V 7 bases and J 4 bases, with 8 bases left between them.

The chain is built from TRBV29-1 and TRBJ2-5, with D possibly matching TRBD2 (6 bases). Trimming removed 7 bases from V and 5 bases from J, with 17 bases in between. The CDR3 sequence is 13 residues long. Germline loops: CDR1 SQVTM, CDR2 ANQGSEA. The CDR3 coding sequence is TGCAGCGATTCTGCGGGGCCCGGGGAGACCCAGTACTTC. Its protein is CSDSAGPGETQYF.

This clone came up once. The chain employs TRBV23-1 and TRBJ1-2; D possibly corresponds to TRBD1 (5 bases). TRBV23-1 is annotated as an ORF whose role is uncertain. The CDR3 runs to 12 residues. V was cut by 11 bases and J by 8 bases, with 18 bases left in between. Written as DNA, the CDR3 is TGCGCCCACTATACCAGGGTGGGCGGCTACACCTTC. Translation gives CAHYTRVGGYTF.

In its sample, this clone was seen a few times. Here the CDR3 DNA reads TGTGCCAGCACCCCAGGCCCTTTCTACGAGCAGTACTTC. Amino acids: CASTPGPFYEQYF. This chain joins TRBV2 and TRBJ2-7; D uncertain. Trimming cost V 7 bases and J 3 bases, with 13 bases left between them. The germline V gene encodes CDR1 SNHLY and CDR2 FYNNEI. There are 13 residues in the CDR3.

Comment on this clone: The junction and the germline gene differ at one end; a read error may be behind it. The chain employs TRBV7-9 and TRBJ2-5, with D hard to call. CDR1 SEHNR and CDR2 FQNEAQ come from the germline V gene (reference sequence). This CDR3 region has 9 residues. This CDR3 is CASSAMGHF. The CDR3 coding sequence is TGTGCCAGCAGCGCAATGGGCCACTTC.

The rearrangement joins TRBV5-1 to TRBJ1-6, with unresolved D. Between the trimmed V and J ends, which lost 0 bases and 13 bases, there was a span of 11 bases. From germline, CDR1 is SGHRS and CDR2 YFSETQ. This CDR3 contains 13 residues. CDR3 nucleotides: TGCGCCAGCAGCTTGGAAAGATCACCGCCCCTCCACTTT. The encoded protein is CASSLERSPPLHF. Full variable domain (remainder filled in from reference TRBV5-1 and TRBJ1-6): KAGVTQTPRYLIKTRGQQVTLSCSPISGHRSVSWYQQTPGQGLQFLFEYFSETQRNKGNFPGRFSGRQFSNSRSEMNVSTLELGDSALYLCASSLERSPPLHFGNGTRLTVT.

The chain is built from TRBV15 and TRBJ2-7; tentatively, D is TRBD1 or TRBD2 (5 bases each). Germline CDR1 LNHNV, CDR2 YYDKDF (reference sequence). CDR3 length: 18 amino acids. Deletions cut 0 bases from V and 0 bases from J, with 18 bases between. CDR3 region: CATSRDSVGAGSSYEQYF. In DNA form, the CDR3 reads TGTGCCACCAGCAGAGATAGCGTCGGGGCAGGGAGCTCCTACGAGCAGTACTTC.

This rearrangement joins TRBV29-1 to TRBJ2-3; 10 bases fit TRBD2. The CDR3 loop spans 14 amino acids. With 7 bases clipped from V and 4 bases from J, the junction kept 8 bases outside the gene matches. Germline assignment: CDR1 SQVTM and CDR2 ANQGSEA. CDR3: CSADAGTSADTQYF. CDR3 nucleotide sequence: TGCAGCGCCGATGCCGGGACTAGCGCAGATACGCAGTATTTT.

The J gene is TRBJ2-5, the V gene TRBV6-6; 8 bases map to TRBD2. Germline V gene sequence: CDR1 MNHNY, CDR2 SVGAGI (reference sequence). The CDR3 length is 13 residues. The ends lost 6 bases at V and 1 base at J; junction bases unmatched: 1. The CDR3 spells CASSGTSQETQYF. The CDR3 DNA reads as TGTGCCAGCAGCGGGACTAGCCAAGAGACCCAGTACTTC.

The chain carries TRBV30 and TRBJ2-5; D is possibly TRBD1 or TRBD2 (5 bases each). The CDR3 has 13 residues. Germline CDR1 is GTSNPN and CDR2 is SVGIG (reference sequence). V was clipped by 1 base and J by 5 bases, with 11 bases between them. The chain's CDR3 is CAWSAGEGETQYF. CDR3 nucleotide sequence: TGTGCCTGGAGTGCGGGTGAGGGGGAGACCCAGTACTTC.

The CDR3: CASRRLAGLYNEQFF. The CDR3, as DNA: TGCGCCAGCAGGAGACTAGCGGGACTATACAATGAGCAGTTCTTC. The chain employs TRBV23-1 and TRBJ2-1; TRBD2 agrees at 11 bases. TRBV23-1 is labeled an ORF, and its function is uncertain. Trimming cost V 6 bases and J 4 bases; bases outside gene matches: 5. The CDR3 spans 15 residues.

V gene TRBV4-3 combines with J gene TRBJ1-2, with 8 bases lining up with TRBD1. J was trimmed by 4 bases and V by 5 bases; bases with no gene match: 9. Germline-derived CDR1 and CDR2 are LGHNA and YSLEER. The CDR3 has 15 amino acids. The CDR3 sequence is CASSLDRARSYGYTF. Here the CDR3 DNA reads TGCGCCAGCAGCTTGGACAGGGCCAGATCCTATGGCTACACCTTC.